Listed below are T cell receptor beta chains from one sample, sequenced in a study of cytomegalovirus exposure and HLA in healthy donors. Clones were read by immunoSEQ multiplex PCR, and TCRdb kept only the in-frame ones, dropping some. The sample includes roughly 240,000 clones, around 80% of them seen just once. Specimen: PBMCs. These receptors originate from a boy younger than 18 in good health and CMV-seronegative. CDR3s include the opening cysteine and the closing phenylalanine or tryptophan. The D gene is left open where the match is weak. Clone size is given for some rows only: seen once, a few or many times, or a class if the clone is expanded.

>TRBJ2-7|TRBV18|.|TRBD2
TGTGCCAGCTCACCACCAGCGGGAGGGGACTACGAGCAGTACTTC
CASSPPAGGDYEQYF
>TRBJ1-4|TRBV11-3|.|.
TGTGCCAGCAGCCTTCAGAATGAAAAACTGTTTTTT
CASSLQNEKLFF
>TRBJ2-1|TRBV9|.|TRBD2
TGTGCCAGCAGCCCTCGGGGGGAGAGCTCCTACAATGAGCAGTTCTTC
CASSPRGESSYNEQFF
>TRBJ1-2|TRBV6-5|.|TRBD1
TGTGCCAGCAGTACCGGACAGGGAATCAACTATGGCTACACCTTC
CASSTGQGINYGYTF
>TRBJ1-2|TRBV10-3|.|.
TGTGCCATCAGTGAGTCGGAGACGGTAAAGACCTTC
CAISESETVKTF
>TRBJ1-2|TRBV5-6|once|.
TGTGCCAGCAGCTTTTACAGGGATGGCTACACCTTC
CASSFYRDGYTF
>TRBJ2-1|TRBV19|.|.
TGTGCCAGTAGTATAGGCGCGGAAAATGAGCAGTTCTTC
CASSIGAENEQFF
>TRBJ2-3|TRBV7-3|.|.
TGTGCCAGCAGTTTAACCGGACTTTCCACAGATACGCAGTATTTT
CASSLTGLSTDTQYF
>TRBJ2-7|TRBV5-5|.|.
TGTGCCAGCAGCTTGGGAGTGGGGCTCGAGCAGTACTTC
CASSLGVGLEQYF
>TRBJ1-1|TRBV25-1|.|.
TGTGCCAGCAGTGAATCTCATGGAGGGGTCACTGAAGCTTTCTTT
CASSESHGGVTEAFF
>TRBJ2-4|TRBV5-1|.|.
TGCGCCAGCAGCCCGGGACTAGCCAAAAACATTCAGTACTTC
CASSPGLAKNIQYF
>TRBJ2-5|TRBV5-6|once|TRBD1
TGTGCCAGCAGCCCGCGCCTCGACAGGGGGCGCGGAGAGACCCAGTACTTC
CASSPRLDRGRGETQYF
>TRBJ2-1|TRBV4-1|.|TRBD2
TGCGCCAGCAGCCAAAGTGGGAGGGCCTACAATGAGCAGTTCTTC
CASSQSGRAYNEQFF
>TRBJ1-5|TRBV27|.|.
TGTGCCAGCAGCCGTTTTGGACAGTTCAATCAGCCCCAGCATTTT
CASSRFGQFNQPQHF
>TRBJ1-4|TRBV18|.|.
TGTGCCAGCTCACCTACCCCCCTGAGCCCAACTAATGAAAAACTGTTTTTT
CASSPTPLSPTNEKLFF
>TRBJ1-2|TRBV4-1|.|.
TGCGCCAGCAGCCCTCTTACTACCTTCGCCTTGGACAAGCTCTATGGCTACACCTTC
CASSPLTTFALDKLYGYTF
>TRBJ1-2|TRBV5-6|.|.
TGTGCCAGCAGCGAATGGCGGAATGGCTACACCTTC
CASSEWRNGYTF
>TRBJ1-1|TRBV18|once|TRBD1
TGTGCCAGCTCAGAGAACGGACAGGGGACAGAAGCTTTCTTT
CASSENGQGTEAFF
>TRBJ2-7|TRBV30|.|.
TGTGCCTGGATGACTAGATCCTACGACTTATACGAGCAGTACTTC
CAWMTRSYDLYEQYF
>TRBJ1-1|TRBV10-3|.|.
TGTGCCATCAGACGGGAACCGAACACTGAAGCTTTCTTT
CAIRREPNTEAFF
>TRBJ1-2|TRBV7-9|.|.
TGTGCCAGCAGCTTAGCAATTTACCGGAGGGAAGGCTATGGCTACACCTTC
CASSLAIYRREGYGYTF
>TRBJ2-7|TRBV5-8|once|TRBD2
TGTGCCAGCAGCTTACCGGGACTAGCGGGGGATTTTTACGAGCAGTACTTC
CASSLPGLAGDFYEQYF
>TRBJ1-1|TRBV9|.|TRBD1
TGTGCCAGCAGCGCCCTAGAAATGCCAGGGGGAGTAACTGAAGCTTTCTTT
CASSALEMPGGVTEAFF
>TRBJ2-3|TRBV9|.|.
TGTGCCAGCAGCCCCCGATCTAGCGCCCTGTCGGATACGCAGTATTTT
CASSPRSSALSDTQYF
>TRBJ2-2|TRBV5-1|.|.
TGCGCCAGCAGCTTGGGCGGGCCCGTCACCGGGGAGCTGTTTTTT
CASSLGGPVTGELFF
>TRBJ1-6|TRBV5-4|once|TRBD1
TGTGCCAGCAGCTTGGGGGGACAGGGAGGACCCCTCCACTTT
CASSLGGQGGPLHF
>TRBJ1-6|TRBV11-2|.|.
TGTGCCAGCAGCTCCCCGGGGGGGCGAGGTTCACCCCTCCACTTT
CASSSPGGRGSPLHF
>TRBJ1-2|TRBV30|.|.
TGTGCCTGGACTACCCCTCGGGCGGGAGACACCTTC
CAWTTPRAGDTF
>TRBJ1-1|TRBV19|.|.
TGTGCCAGTAGTATAGTGTCCTCCGTCGTCGCTGAAGCTTTCTTT
CASSIVSSVVAEAFF
>TRBJ1-6|TRBV7-2|.|.
TGTGCCAGCAGCTTAGCGCGCGGGGTCAATAATTCACCCCTCCACTTT
CASSLARGVNNSPLHF
>TRBJ2-7|TRBV11-2|.|.
TGTGCCAGCAGCCGCCCCCTACAGGGTCCCGGGGACGAGCAGTACTTC
CASSRPLQGPGDEQYF
>TRBJ1-3|TRBV11-3|.|.
TGTGCCAGCAGCCTTCGGAGGGGAAACACCATATATTTT
CASSLRRGNTIYF
>TRBJ2-1|TRBV7-3|.|.
TGTGCCAGCAGCTTTGCGGGTTCCTACAATGAGCAGTTCTTC
CASSFAGSYNEQFF
>TRBJ1-1|TRBV30|.|TRBD1
TGTGCCTGGAGTTCCCGAGACAGGGGGAAATGGAGGGCTTTCTTT
CAWSSRDRGKWRAFF
>TRBJ1-2|TRBV7-9|.|.
TGTTCCAGCAATCAAGGACGGGAAAGCTACACCTTC
CSSNQGRESYTF
>TRBJ2-1|TRBV19|.|TRBD2
TGTGCCAGTAGTATAGTCGGCGCGGGAGGACCTCTCCAGTTCTTC
CASSIVGAGGPLQFF
>TRBJ1-4|TRBV11-2|.|.
TGTGCCAGCAGCTTAAGCTGGCCAGGGATAAATGAAAAACTGTTTTTT
CASSLSWPGINEKLFF
>TRBJ2-1|TRBV5-8|.|.
TGTGCCAGCAGCTTGGGGGAAGGGGGCAATGAGCAGTTCTTC
CASSLGEGGNEQFF
>TRBJ2-1|TRBV6-7|.|TRBD1
TGTGCCAGCAGTAGTAGACAGGGAACCTACAATGAGCAGTTCTTC
CASSSRQGTYNEQFF
>TRBJ2-7|TRBV7-6|.|TRBD2
TGTGCCAGCAGCCAGCGGTCTAGCGGGGGGATGGACGAGCAGTACTTC
CASSQRSSGGMDEQYF
>TRBJ2-5|TRBV6-1|.|.
TGTGCCAGCAGTGAAGCTTTCCAAACTAGAGAGACCCAGTACTTC
CASSEAFQTRETQYF
>TRBJ2-7|TRBV5-4|.|.
TGTGCCAGCAGCTTGGGTCCCCGTACAAGCTCCTACGAGCAGTACTTC
CASSLGPRTSSYEQYF
>TRBJ2-1|TRBV18|once|.
TGTGCCAGCTCACCGGGGAGACGGGACACCGGACTTCTCCCAGGGGAGCAGTTCTTC
CASSPGRRDTGLLPGEQFF
>TRBJ2-1|TRBV6-4|.|TRBD1
TGTGCCAGCAGTCTGAACAGGGGCGACAATGAGCAGTTCTTC
CASSLNRGDNEQFF
>TRBJ2-1|TRBV2|.|TRBD2
TGTGCCAGCAGTTACCTCTCGCGGGGGGGAATCAATGAGCAGTTCTTC
CASSYLSRGGINEQFF
>TRBJ1-2|TRBV19|.|.
TGTGCCAGTAGTATGTTGGGGGCCCAAGGATATGGCTACACCTTC
CASSMLGAQGYGYTF
>TRBJ1-5|TRBV19|.|TRBD1
TGTGCCAGTAGCTGGGGACAGGGGGGAGGTCAGCCCCAGCATTTT
CASSWGQGGGQPQHF
>TRBJ1-4|TRBV6-6|.|.
TGTGCCAGCACCCAGGGGAACAAAAAACTGTTTTTT
CASTQGNKKLFF
>TRBJ2-1|TRBV5-1|.|TRBD1
TGCGCCAGCAGCCTTGACAGGGGGCGCGGGGTCTACAATGAGCAGTTCTTC
CASSLDRGRGVYNEQFF
>TRBJ1-5|TRBV6-1|.|.
TGTGCCGCCGGAGGGGGGGACGATCAGCCCCAGCATTTT
CAAGGGDDQPQHF
>TRBJ2-3|TRBV6-5|few|TRBD1
TGTGCCAGCAGTCGGACAGGGTCCACAGATACGCAGTATTTT
CASSRTGSTDTQYF
>TRBJ2-7|TRBV13|few|.
TGTGCCAGCAGCCCCCCACAGGGCGGCTCCTACGAGCAGTACTTC
CASSPPQGGSYEQYF
>TRBJ1-1|TRBV9|few|TRBD1
TGTGCCAGCAGCGTAGGGGAGACAGGGGGGGACACTGAAGCTTTCTTT
CASSVGETGGDTEAFF
>TRBJ2-3|TRBV6-6|.|.
TGTGCCAGCAGTTACTCGACGGTACGGGGAGATACGCAGTATTTT
CASSYSTVRGDTQYF
>TRBJ1-2|TRBV27|.|.
TGTGCCAGCAGTTTATCGGGTTTGAACGCAGGGTTTTATGGCTACACCTTC
CASSLSGLNAGFYGYTF
>TRBJ2-5|TRBV14|.|TRBD2
TGTGCCAGCAGCCAAGCTCCGGGACTAGCGGGAGTGCGGGAGACCCAGTACTTC
CASSQAPGLAGVRETQYF
>TRBJ2-1|TRBV7-9|.|TRBD1
TGTGCCAGCAGCCTCAACAGGGGGGATGAGCAGTTCTTC
CASSLNRGDEQFF